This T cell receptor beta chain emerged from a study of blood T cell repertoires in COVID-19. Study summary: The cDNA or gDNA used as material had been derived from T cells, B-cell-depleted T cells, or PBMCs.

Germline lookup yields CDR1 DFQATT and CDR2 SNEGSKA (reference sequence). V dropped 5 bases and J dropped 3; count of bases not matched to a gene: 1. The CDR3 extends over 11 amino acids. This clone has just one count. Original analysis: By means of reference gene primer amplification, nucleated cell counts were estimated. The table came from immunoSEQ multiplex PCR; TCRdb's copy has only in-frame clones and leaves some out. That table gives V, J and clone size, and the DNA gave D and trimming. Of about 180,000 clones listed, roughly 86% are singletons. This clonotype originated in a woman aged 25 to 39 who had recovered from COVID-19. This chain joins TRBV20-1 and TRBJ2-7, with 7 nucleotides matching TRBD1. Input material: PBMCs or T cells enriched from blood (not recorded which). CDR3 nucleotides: TGCAGTGCTCGACAGGGCTACGAGCAGTACTTC. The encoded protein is CSARQGYEQYF.